What follows are 20 T cell receptor beta chains derived from one specimen sequenced in a study of blood T cell repertoires in COVID-19. The data were produced by immunoSEQ multiplex PCR, yet TCRdb's version contains in-frame clones alone and is incomplete. The table includes 180,000 or so clones, about 80% detected once. Sequencing used peripheral blood. Receptor source: a human donor with acute or convalescent COVID-19. The donor label of this sample is uncertain.

V and J are TRBV4-1 and TRBJ2-1; tentative D call: TRBD1 (6 bases). V was shortened by 1 base and J by 5 bases, with 12 bases between the two germline ends. The CDR3 spans 15 residues. In germline, CDR1 is MGHRA, CDR2 YSYEKL. The CDR3 reads CASSQGGRANNEQFF. In nucleotides, the CDR3 is TGCGCCAGCAGCCAAGGGGGGCGGGCCAACAATGAGCAGTTCTTC.

As DNA, the CDR3 is TGTGCCAGTAGTTCGGCAGGGAGGGCCGGGGAGCTGTTTTTT. It translates to CASSSAGRAGELFF. The chain uses TRBV19 and TRBJ2-2; 7 bases fit TRBD2. After removal of 5 bases from V and 6 bases from J, the junction contained 6 bases not matched to a gene. The CDR3 runs to 14 residues. In germline, CDR1 is LNHDA, CDR2 SQIVND (reference sequence).

The J gene is TRBJ1-2, the V gene TRBV19; TRBD1 is a possible D gene (5 bases). V was trimmed by 1 base and J by 8 bases, leaving 14 bases between them. CDR3 size: 14 residues. Germline CDR1 is LNHDA and CDR2 is SQIVND (reference sequence). The CDR3 loop is CASSIGGGSYGYTF. In DNA, the CDR3 is TGTGCCAGTAGTATAGGGGGGGGATCCTACGGCTACACCTTC. Complete variable domain (other parts from reference TRBV19 and TRBJ1-2): DGGITQSPKYLFRKEGQNVTLSCEQNLNHDAMYWYRQDPGQGLRLIYYSQIVNDFQKGDIAEGYSVSREKKESFPLTVTSAQKNPTAFYLCASSIGGGSYGYTFGSGTRLTVV.

The chain employs TRBV30 and TRBJ1-3; no clear D. The V and J ends lost 6 bases and 1 base respectively, with 13 bases between them. This CDR3 region has 14 residues. Germline V CDR1 and CDR2: GTSNPN, SVGIG (reference sequence). Here the CDR3 reads CACPRQHSGNTIYF. The CDR3 DNA is TGTGCCTGCCCGAGGCAGCATTCTGGAAACACCATATATTTT.

The V and J genes are TRBV5-1 and TRBJ2-2; TRBD1 agrees at 9 bases. V dropped 3 bases and J dropped 7; count of bases not matched to a gene: 7. The CDR3 covers 15 residues. CDR1 and CDR2 (germline): SGHRS, YFSETQ. CDR3 nucleotides: TGCGCCAGCAGCTCCACAGGGGGCGGTAGCGGGGAGCTGTTTTTT. This translates into CASSSTGGGSGELFF.

This sequence joins TRBV11-3 and TRBJ2-1; 8 bases are a match to TRBD2. In germline, CDR1 is SGHNT, CDR2 YENEEA. The CDR3 extends over 15 amino acids. V lost 5 bases, J lost 0 bases, and 3 bases stayed unmatched. The CDR3 loop reads CASSPSGSSYNEQFF. CDR3 nucleotide sequence: TGTGCCAGCAGCCCCAGCGGGAGCTCCTACAATGAGCAGTTCTTC. Supplemented by reference TRBV11-3 and TRBJ2-1, the full variable domain reads EAGVVQSPRYKIIEKKQPVAFWCNPISGHNTLYWYLQNLGQGPELLIRYENEEAVDDSQLPKDRFSAERLKGVDSTLKIQPAELGDSAVYLCASSPSGSSYNEQFFGPGTRLTVL.

The chain carries TRBV5-1 and TRBJ2-6, with 7 bases matching TRBD1. Germline V lookup: CDR1 SGHRS, CDR2 YFSETQ. Losses at the gene ends were 2 bases for V and 0 bases for J; bases not matched to a gene: 11. The CDR3 is 19 residues long. The CDR3 region is CASSLPPGQRSSGANVLTF. Here the CDR3 DNA reads TGCGCCAGCAGCTTACCACCGGGACAGAGGAGCTCTGGGGCCAACGTCCTGACTTTC.

The chain joins TRBV4-1 to TRBJ1-6, with D perhaps TRBD1 (6 bases). Germline V CDR1 and CDR2: MGHRA, YSYEKL. V was trimmed by 0 bases and J by 4 bases, leaving 10 bases between them. CDR3 length: 16 amino acids. The CDR3 sequence: CASSQDVQGYNSPLHF. The CDR3 DNA reads TGCGCCAGCAGCCAAGATGTTCAGGGGTATAATTCACCCCTCCACTTT.

This clone turned up a few times. The J gene is TRBJ1-5, the V gene TRBV6-5; 8 bases match TRBD1. This CDR3 has 14 residues. V trimming: 10 bases; J trimming: 5 bases; junction bases outside the gene matches: 10. Germline lookup yields CDR1 MNHEY and CDR2 SVGAGI. This CDR3 is CATRLGQDYQPQHF. In nucleotides, the CDR3 is TGTGCCACCAGGCTGGGACAGGACTATCAGCCCCAGCATTTT.

V usage is TRBV18 and J usage is TRBJ2-5; 8 positions agree with TRBD1. V dropped 3 bases and J dropped 2; count of bases not matched to a gene: 5. Germline assignment: CDR1 KGHSH and CDR2 LQKENI. There are 15 residues in the CDR3. The CDR3 region has the DNA TGTGCCAGCTCACCGGCGACAGGGGAACAAGAGACCCAGTACTTC. This codes for CASSPATGEQETQYF.

The V call is TRBV5-1, the J call TRBJ1-2; 11 nucleotides align to TRBD1. CDR1 is SGHRS, CDR2 YFSETQ, per germline. CDR3 size: 14 residues. The junction had 7 bases not matched to a gene; V was cut back by 4 bases and J by 8 bases. CDR3 sequence: CASSAGQGASGYTF. The CDR3 coding sequence is TGCGCCAGCAGCGCCGGACAGGGGGCGTCCGGCTACACCTTC.

This sequence joins TRBV5-1 and TRBJ2-4; TRBD2 aligns across 7 bases. Trimming removed 0 bases from V and 8 bases from J; junction bases left unmatched: 5. Germline CDR1 is SGHRS and CDR2 is YFSETQ. The CDR3 sequence is 14 residues long. Here the CDR3 DNA reads TGCGCCAGCAGCTTGGTGCCAGGGAGGGACATTCAGTACTTC. This sequence encodes CASSLVPGRDIQYF. Full variable domain (rest looked up from reference TRBV5-1 and TRBJ2-4): KAGVTQTPRYLIKTRGQQVTLSCSPISGHRSVSWYQQTPGQGLQFLFEYFSETQRNKGNFPGRFSGRQFSNSRSEMNVSTLELGDSALYLCASSLVPGRDIQYFGAGTRLSVL.

This chain connects TRBV7-9 to TRBJ2-5, with TRBD1 matching over 7 bases. V was pared by 4 bases and J by 3 bases, with 5 bases of the junction left unmatched. CDR1 and CDR2 from the germline V gene are SEHNR and FQNEAQ (reference sequence). The CDR3 has 14 residues. This chain's CDR3 is CASSSDRAEETQYF. The CDR3 coding sequence is TGTGCCAGCAGCTCCGACAGGGCGGAAGAGACCCAGTACTTC.

The rearrangement uses TRBV2 and TRBJ1-2; 7 nucleotides match TRBD1. The germline CDR1 and CDR2 sequences are SNHLY and FYNNEI. The length of the CDR3 is 14 residues. Trimming cost V 4 bases and J 2 bases; bases outside gene matches: 4. CDR3 DNA: TGTGCCAGCAGTGGAGAGGGACAGAACTATGGCTACACCTTC. Translation gives CASSGEGQNYGYTF.

The gene calls are TRBV14 and TRBJ1-2; D perhaps matches TRBD1 (5 bases). The CDR3 has 16 amino acids. Trimming cost V 4 bases and J 3 bases, with 18 bases left between them. Germline CDR1 and CDR2: SGHDN and FVKESK. CDR3 sequence (DNA): TGTGCCAGCAGCCCGCCCCCGGGGGAGGGCTACTATGGCTACACCTTC. Its protein is CASSPPPGEGYYGYTF. The whole variable domain, remainder taken from reference TRBV14 and TRBJ1-2, is EAGVTQFPSHSVIEKGQTVTLRCDPISGHDNLYWYRRVMGKEIKFLLHFVKESKQDESGMPNNRFLAERTGGTYSTLKVQPAELEDSGVYFCASSPPPGEGYYGYTFGSGTRLTVV.

V and J are TRBV5-1 and TRBJ1-2; 7 nucleotides agree with TRBD1. J was trimmed by 2 bases and V by 3 bases; bases with no gene match: 10. The CDR3 has 16 residues. CDR1 and CDR2 from the germline V gene are SGHRS and YFSETQ. The CDR3 region has the DNA TGCGCCAGCAGCTCAGGTCCCGGGACAGCAAACTATGGCTACACCTTC. Its translation: CASSSGPGTANYGYTF.

The chain combines TRBV5-1 with TRBJ2-5; D is possibly TRBD2 (6 bases). In germline, CDR1 is SGHRS, CDR2 YFSETQ. Deletions cut 4 bases from V and 2 bases from J, with 21 bases between. The CDR3 extends over 17 amino acids. CDR3 region: CASSTKRDSRGQETQYF. CDR3 bases: TGCGCCAGCAGCACCAAACGTGACAGCCGGGGGCAAGAGACCCAGTACTTC.

This chain joins TRBV5-1 and TRBJ2-1, with D perhaps matching TRBD2 (7 bases). Germline CDR1 is SGHRS and CDR2 is YFSETQ. With 4 bases removed from V and 7 bases from J, the gap between germline ends came to 18 bases. The CDR3 contains 15 residues. The CDR3 region is CASSLQGREPNEQFF. The DNA of the CDR3 is TGCGCCAGCAGCCTGCAGGGGCGGGAGCCGAATGAGCAGTTCTTC.

V usage is TRBV5-4 and J usage is TRBJ1-3, with TRBD1 matching over 7 bases. Germline V gene lookup returns CDR1 SGHNT and CDR2 YYREEE (reference sequence). J was trimmed by 1 base and V by 2 bases; bases with no gene match: 6. CDR3 length: 16 amino acids. The CDR3 is CASSFTGAHSGNTIYF. The CDR3 DNA follows: TGTGCCAGCAGCTTTACAGGGGCCCATTCTGGAAACACCATATATTTT.

A single count supports this clone. The V call is TRBV29-1, the J call TRBJ2-1; 11 bases are a match to TRBD1. CDR3 length: 14 amino acids. The ends lost 4 bases at V and 6 bases at J; junction bases unmatched: 5. Germline V gene data show CDR1 as SQVTM and CDR2 as ANQGSEA. The CDR3 nucleotides read TGCAGCGTTGCCCGGGACAGGGGGACCAATGAGCAGTTCTTC. This translates into CSVARDRGTNEQFF.